Below, 20 T cell receptor beta chains from the same sample are listed, as sequenced in a study of T cells in tuberculosis. Time point reported: new active TB diagnosis, blood taken before or within 7 days of starting treatment. The table came from immunoSEQ multiplex PCR; TCRdb's copy has only in-frame clones and leaves some out. The sample records roughly 34,000 clones, 86% being singletons. This sample comprised PBMCs, obtained at tuberculosis diagnosis. The receptor source for this set is an adult with tuberculosis.

V usage is TRBV19 and J usage is TRBJ1-5; the D gene is possibly TRBD1 (5 bases). The CDR3 length is 14 residues. The V gene lost 3 bases and the J gene lost 5 bases, with 11 bases spanning the gap. Germline V gives CDR1 LNHDA, CDR2 SQIVND (reference sequence). CDR3 nucleotide sequence: TGTGCCAGTAGTATTCAGGGCCCCCATCAGCCCCAGCATTTT. Protein: CASSIQGPHQPQHF.

The chain is built from TRBV4-1 and TRBJ2-2, with 10 bases matching TRBD2. The CDR3 contains 19 residues. The germline CDR1 and CDR2 sequences are MGHRA and YSYEKL. Germline trimming cut 1 base from V and 3 bases from J; bases unmatched to any gene: 11. CDR3 DNA: TGCGCCAGCAGCCAAGGCCTGAGCCAGCGGGAGGGTTACACCGGGGAGCTGTTTTTT. As protein: CASSQGLSQREGYTGELFF.

V gene TRBV29-1 combines with J gene TRBJ1-2, with 11 positions matching TRBD1. Germline CDR1 is SQVTM and CDR2 is ANQGSEA. V was pared by 4 bases and J by 4 bases, with 8 bases of the junction left unmatched. There are 15 residues in the CDR3. The CDR3 spells CSVGVGTGGGYGYTF. For the CDR3, the DNA is TGCAGCGTTGGCGTGGGGACAGGGGGTGGCTATGGCTACACCTTC.

The CDR3: CASSLRTGGNTEAFF. For the CDR3, the DNA is TGTGCCAGCAGCCTAAGGACAGGGGGCAACACTGAAGCTTTCTTT. This sequence joins TRBV7-4 and TRBJ1-1; TRBD1 aligns across 11 bases. The CDR3 spans 15 residues. Trimming took 5 bases from V and 2 from J; bases not matched to a gene: 4. Looked up from germline, CDR1 is SGHVT and CDR2 is SQSDAQ.

The chain is built from TRBV6-5 and TRBJ2-1, with D maybe TRBD1 (5 bases). Germline CDR1 MNHEY, CDR2 SVGAGI. The CDR3 length is 13 residues. V gave up 5 bases and J gave up 5 bases, with 10 bases separating them. CDR3 sequence reads: CASSATENNEQFF. The CDR3 coding sequence is TGTGCCAGCAGTGCGACAGAAAACAATGAGCAGTTCTTC.

The chain joins TRBV4-1 to TRBJ2-1; TRBD1 matches 8 bases. Germline V lookup: CDR1 MGHRA, CDR2 YSYEKL. Trimming at V came to 4 bases and at J to 7 bases, leaving 15 bases not matched to a gene. The CDR3 runs to 17 residues. CDR3 loop: CASSLSRGRTGWNEQFF. The DNA for the CDR3 is TGCGCCAGCAGCCTAAGTCGAGGACGGACAGGGTGGAATGAGCAGTTCTTC.

The chain links TRBV7-7 to TRBJ2-3, with 10 bases identical to TRBD2. The germline V gene encodes CDR1 SSHAT and CDR2 FNYEAQ (reference sequence). There are 15 residues in the CDR3. The V segment lost 4 bases and the J segment 4 bases; nucleotides outside the gene matches: 5. CDR3 sequence (DNA): TGTGCCAGCAGCTCCGGCCTAGCGGGAGCAGATACGCAGTATTTT. Translating gives CASSSGLAGADTQYF.

The chain links TRBV18 to TRBJ2-6, with D possibly TRBD2 on 6 matching bases. The CDR3 has 15 residues. The V and J ends lost 5 bases and 0 bases respectively, with 8 bases between them. From germline, CDR1 is KGHSH and CDR2 LQKENI. The CDR3 DNA sequence: TGTGCCAGCTCAGGGGGACTCTCTGGGGCCAACGTCCTGACTTTC. Amino acids: CASSGGLSGANVLTF.

This clone has more than one count but fewer than ten. The chain is built from TRBV19 and TRBJ1-6; TRBD1 matches at 7 bases. The germline V gene has CDR1 LNHDA and CDR2 SQIVND (reference sequence). The CDR3 extends over 14 amino acids. V dropped 6 bases and J dropped 7; count of bases not matched to a gene: 6. In DNA, the CDR3 is TGTGCCAGTAGGGACAGGAGCGTCAATTCACCCCTCCACTTT. Protein product: CASRDRSVNSPLHF.

Only a few counts were recorded for this clone. This rearrangement joins TRBV7-2 to TRBJ2-1; TRBD1 matches at 7 bases. V lost 5 bases, J lost 0 bases, and 4 bases stayed unmatched. CDR3 length equals 15 residues. Germline CDR1 is SGHTA and CDR2 is FQGNSA. In DNA, the CDR3 is TGTGCCAGCAGCGGTCGACAGGGCTCCTACAATGAGCAGTTCTTC. This gives the protein CASSGRQGSYNEQFF.

In this sample, this clone turned up once. The chain carries TRBV27 and TRBJ2-7; unclear D gene. The CDR3 is 14 residues long. CDR1 and CDR2 from the germline V gene are MNHEY and SMNVEV (reference sequence). The V end was cut by 0 bases, the J end by 4 bases, with 10 bases between. CDR3 in DNA: TGTGCCAGCAGTTTATCAAGAGTCTCTTACGAGCAGTACTTC. Its protein is CASSLSRVSYEQYF.

The chain recombines TRBV9 with TRBJ2-7; 9 bases fit TRBD2. The germline V gene has CDR1 SGDLS and CDR2 YYNGEE. J lost 6 bases, V lost 3 bases, and 10 bases had no gene match. The CDR3 totals 15 residues. The CDR3: CASSGGGEAGGEQYF. The CDR3 bases are TGTGCCAGCAGCGGAGGTGGGGAAGCGGGAGGCGAGCAGTACTTC.

The V call is TRBV6-1, the J call TRBJ2-7, with D perhaps matching TRBD2 (6 bases). V dropped 6 bases and J dropped 7 bases, with 22 bases sitting between them. Germline V gene lookup returns CDR1 MNHNS and CDR2 SASEGT. The length of the CDR3 is 15 residues. CDR3 coding DNA: TGTGCCAGCAGCTTACCTCCCAGCGGCGCGGGGGAGCAGTACTTC. Translating gives CASSLPPSGAGEQYF.

Here the CDR3 DNA reads TGTGCCACCAGCAGAGATTTCCTAGCGGGGGTCCCAGATACGCAGTATTTT. Protein: CATSRDFLAGVPDTQYF. This chain connects TRBV15 to TRBJ2-3, with TRBD2 matching 10 bases. The CDR3 has 17 amino acids. The V gene end was trimmed by 0 bases and the J gene end by 4 bases; junction bases not matched to a gene: 7. Germline assignment: CDR1 LNHNV and CDR2 YYDKDF (reference sequence).

J is TRBJ2-5 and V is TRBV5-1; D not certain. The CDR3 loop spans 14 amino acids. Germline CDR1 is SGHRS and CDR2 is YFSETQ. V was shortened by 4 bases and J by 5 bases, with 15 bases between the two germline ends. CDR3 region: CASSLQSVRETQYF. The CDR3 coding sequence is TGCGCCAGCAGCCTTCAATCGGTCCGGGAGACCCAGTACTTC.

CDR3 nucleotide sequence: TGTGCCAGCAGCTTGTCCGGGTCTGGAAACACCATATATTTT. This codes for CASSLSGSGNTIYF. J is TRBJ1-3 and V is TRBV5-4; the D is unclear. The CDR3 runs to 14 residues. Trimming left V 1 base short and J 1 base short, with 6 bases between. CDR1 and CDR2 from the germline V gene are SGHNT and YYREEE (reference sequence). Combining the CDR3 with reference TRBV5-4 and TRBJ1-3 gives the whole variable domain ETGVTQSPTHLIKTRGQQVTLRCSSQSGHNTVSWYQQALGQGPQFIFQYYREEENGRGNFPPRFSGLQFPNYSSELNVNALELDDSALYLCASSLSGSGNTIYFGEGSWLTVV.

The V and J genes are TRBV30 and TRBJ2-7, with 7 bases identical to TRBD2. The CDR3 contains 13 residues. V was pared by 5 bases and J by 5 bases, with 9 bases of the junction left unmatched. CDR1 is GTSNPN, CDR2 SVGIG, per germline (reference sequence). For the CDR3, the DNA is TGTGCCTGGGGGAGGGCCCCACGCCACGAGCAGTACTTC. This codes for CAWGRAPRHEQYF.

The CDR3 spells CASMTGVGYTF. The CDR3 DNA reads as TGTGCCAGTATGACAGGGGTTGGCTACACCTTC. This chain connects TRBV19 to TRBJ1-2; 8 bases line up with TRBD1. Germline lookup yields CDR1 LNHDA and CDR2 SQIVND (reference sequence). The CDR3 runs to 11 residues. Germline trimming cut 7 bases from V and 7 bases from J; bases unmatched to any gene: 2.

The genes are TRBV7-8 and TRBJ2-2, with 8 bases fitting TRBD1. Losses at the gene ends were 5 bases for V and 6 bases for J; bases not matched to a gene: 5. The CDR3 length is 14 residues. Germline V gives CDR1 SGHVS, CDR2 FQNEAQ. DNA of the CDR3: TGTGCCAGCAGCAGTGGACAGGGCTCCGGGGAGCTGTTTTTT. It codes for CASSSGQGSGELFF.

This chain's CDR3 is CASTSSGGNTGELFF. Written as DNA, the CDR3 is TGCGCCAGCACTTCTAGCGGGGGGAACACCGGGGAGCTGTTTTTT. The chain couples TRBV5-1 to TRBJ2-2, with TRBD2 identical over 10 bases. Germline trimming cut 6 bases from V and 1 base from J; bases unmatched to any gene: 3. The CDR3 extends over 15 amino acids. Germline V gives CDR1 SGHRS, CDR2 YFSETQ.